The entry below describes one T cell receptor beta chain. Its antigen is unidentified. Data came from immunoSEQ multiplex PCR; TCRdb stores just in-frame clones and leaves some out. Among over 40,000 clones listed, approximately 80% were seen once. The data stem from a study of OX40 agonist ivuxolimab in advanced cancers. Overall study results and limits: Clonal expansion was seen in CD4+ and CD8+ blood T cells by week 6 at 0.1 to 3.0 mg/kg.

Germline lookup yields CDR1 KGHSH and CDR2 LQKENI. V was trimmed by 4 bases and J by 8 bases, leaving 9 bases between them. The CDR3 covers 12 residues. This TCR came from an adult with an advanced solid tumor such as melanoma, head and neck, liver or kidney cancer. The source material was CD4+ or CD8+ T cells sorted from blood, sampled in a trial of the OX40 agonist ivuxolimab. The genes are TRBV18 and TRBJ2-1; D not certain. CDR3 amino acids: CASSRESDEQFF. The CDR3 DNA reads TGTGCCAGCTCACGAGAATCGGATGAGCAGTTCTTC.